Following are 21 T cell receptor beta chains from one sample sequenced in a study of vaccination and CD4 T cells after COVID-19. No cognate antigen is known for these TCRs. Treatment here: approximately 9-day PBMC culture with coronavirus spike peptide pools or control peptides (ViraFEST assay). It was before the COVID-19 pandemic (2011-2018) that the unexposed donor's CD4+ T cells were collected. CD4+ T cells that had been cultured provided DNA sequenced with the Oncomine TCR Beta short-read assay. It was from cultured CD4+ T cells that genomic DNA was extracted. TCRdb itself ran the PCR reads through MiXCR, one entry per CDR3 protein. The sample has about 11,000 distinct CDR3 sequences, 25% to 30% seen once. Material: CD4+ T cells from blood, cultured in vitro. These receptors originate from a human donor in good health.

There are a few counts of this clonotype. The chain joins TRBV25-1 to TRBJ1-2; 7 positions agree with TRBD1. J was trimmed by 0 bases and V by 5 bases; bases with no gene match: 6. The CDR3 covers 15 residues. In germline, CDR1 is MGHDK, CDR2 SYGVNS. In DNA, the CDR3 is TGTGCCAGCAGTTCGGGGGGACAGTCTAACTATGGCTACACCTTC. Residues: CASSSGGQSNYGYTF.

This clonotype occurred a few times. The chain has TRBV27 and TRBJ2-3; 8 positions match TRBD2. This CDR3 is built from 14 residues. Unmatched junction bases numbered 10, after V lost 8 bases and J lost 6 bases. Germline loops: CDR1 MNHEY, CDR2 SMNVEV (reference sequence). CDR3 bases: TGTGCCAGCGCCCGGGGGGGGACAACCGATACGCAGTATTTT. Protein: CASARGGTTDTQYF.

The V and J genes are TRBV2 and TRBJ2-2; 12 bases agree with TRBD2. Looked up from germline, CDR1 is SNHLY and CDR2 is FYNNEI. CDR3 length equals 14 residues. The V gene end was trimmed by 9 bases and the J gene end by 3 bases; junction bases not matched to a gene: 2. CDR3 bases: TGTGCCAGTCGACTAGCGGGAGACACCGGGGAGCTGTTTTTT. Its protein is CASRLAGDTGELFF.

The chain couples TRBV7-2 to TRBJ2-1; possible D gene TRBD1, 6 bases. Germline V gene lookup returns CDR1 SGHTA and CDR2 FQGNSA. Between the trimmed V and J ends, which lost 1 base and 3 bases, there was a span of 10 bases. This CDR3 comprises 15 residues. The CDR3, as DNA: TGTGCCAGCAGCTTAGGTGACAGGCTCTACAATGAGCAGTTCTTC. Its translation is CASSLGDRLYNEQFF.

This chain connects TRBV5-4 to TRBJ1-2; 9 bases align to TRBD1. CDR1 is SGHNT, CDR2 YYREEE, per germline (reference sequence). This CDR3 comprises 15 residues. V lost 4 bases and J lost 3; bases outside the gene matches: 7. CDR3: CASSARTGVYYGYTF. DNA for the CDR3: TGTGCCAGCAGCGCTAGGACAGGGGTTTACTATGGCTACACCTTC.

The chain uses TRBV7-9 and TRBJ2-1, with 11 bases identical to TRBD2. V lost 5 bases, J lost 4 bases, and 7 bases stayed unmatched. CDR3 size: 16 residues. Per germline, CDR1 SEHNR and CDR2 FQNEAQ (reference sequence). CDR3 amino acids: CASSPTGTSGYNEQFF. The CDR3 coding sequence is TGTGCCAGCAGCCCCACCGGGACTAGCGGTTACAATGAGCAGTTCTTC.

This clonotype was seen more than once but under ten times. The chain couples TRBV9 to TRBJ1-1; no reliable D call. Germline V gives CDR1 SGDLS, CDR2 YYNGEE. The CDR3 is 13 amino acids. V was clipped by 0 bases and J by 6 bases, with 9 bases between them. CDR3 DNA sequence: TGTGCCAGCAGCGTAGATACTAGGTCTGAAGCTTTCTTT. It encodes CASSVDTRSEAFF.

This chain connects TRBV11-2 to TRBJ2-7; D might be TRBD2 (7 bases). Per the germline V gene, CDR1 is SGHAT and CDR2 is FQNNGV. V lost 7 bases and J 7 bases, leaving 17 bases between the germline ends. The CDR3 consists of 13 residues. CDR3: CASTKGGGGEQYF. In DNA, the CDR3 is TGTGCCAGCACTAAAGGGGGGGGAGGAGAGCAGTACTTC.

This clonotype was seen more than once but under ten times. The chain joins TRBV2 to TRBJ1-1; possible D gene TRBD1, 6 bases. V lost 4 bases to trimming and J lost 11 bases, with 17 bases between them. Germline V gene sequence: CDR1 SNHLY, CDR2 FYNNEI. The CDR3 runs 13 residues. The CDR3 here is CASSADSLLGAFF. CDR3 nucleotide sequence: TGTGCCAGCAGTGCGGACAGCCTTTTGGGGGCTTTCTTT.

J is TRBJ2-5 and V is TRBV11-3; D remains ambiguous. This CDR3 has 12 residues. CDR1 and CDR2 (germline): SGHNT, YENEEA. Trimming shortened V by 5 bases and J by 0 bases, and 4 bases separated the two germline ends. CDR3 in DNA: TGTGCCAGCAGCCTAAACCAAGAGACCCAGTACTTC. This translates into CASSLNQETQYF. Combining the CDR3 with reference TRBV11-3 and TRBJ2-5 gives the whole variable domain EAGVVQSPRYKIIEKKQPVAFWCNPISGHNTLYWYLQNLGQGPELLIRYENEEAVDDSQLPKDRFSAERLKGVDSTLKIQPAELGDSAVYLCASSLNQETQYFGPGTRLLVL.

The V and J genes are TRBV6-2 or TRBV6-3 and TRBJ2-4, with 8 nucleotides matching TRBD2. J gave up 8 bases and V 0 bases, and 3 bases lay outside the gene matches. The V gene's germline CDR1 is MNHEY and CDR2 SVGEGT. This CDR3 is 14 amino acids long. In nucleotides, the CDR3 is TGTGCCAGCAGTTACTCGGGACTAGAGGACATTCAGTACTTC. It codes for CASSYSGLEDIQYF.

V and J are TRBV29-1 and TRBJ1-2; unclear D gene. Germline CDR1 SQVTM, CDR2 ANQGSEA. V lost 4 bases, J lost 4 bases, and 16 bases lay in between. The CDR3 consists of 14 residues. The CDR3 spells CSVAAASVSYGYTF. Written as DNA, the CDR3 is TGCAGCGTTGCCGCGGCGTCGGTTAGCTATGGCTACACCTTC. Looking up the rest from reference TRBV29-1 and TRBJ1-2 gives the full variable domain: SAVISQKPSRDICQRGTSLTIQCQVDSQVTMMFWYRQQPGQSLTLIATANQGSEATYESGFVIDKFPISRPNLTFSTLTVSNMSPEDSSIYLCSVAAASVSYGYTFGSGTRLTVV.

The genes are TRBV10-3 and TRBJ1-5; tentatively, D is TRBD1 (6 bases). The CDR3 spans 14 residues. The V and J ends lost 8 bases and 7 bases respectively, with 18 bases between them. The germline V gene has CDR1 ENHRY and CDR2 SYGVKD. The CDR3 spells CAISGGEGGQPQHF. CDR3 DNA: TGTGCCATCTCTGGCGGTGAGGGGGGACAGCCCCAGCATTTT.

This sequence joins TRBV6-2 or TRBV6-3 and TRBJ1-1; TRBD1 matches 7 bases. V trimming: 3 bases; J trimming: 0 bases; junction bases outside the gene matches: 19. Germline-derived CDR1 and CDR2 are MNHEY and SVGEGT. This CDR3 region has 20 residues. CDR3 region: CASSYRAPGRQGGMNTEAFF. The CDR3 nucleotides are TGTGCCAGCAGTTATCGAGCCCCCGGGAGGCAGGGGGGAATGAACACTGAAGCTTTCTTT.

J is TRBJ1-3 and V is TRBV20-1, with a possible D match to TRBD1 (5 bases). Trimming removed 4 bases at V and 3 bases at J, with 7 bases between. CDR1 is DFQATT, CDR2 SNEGSKA, per germline (reference sequence). CDR3 length: 12 residues. CDR3 DNA: TGCAGTGCTAAGACAGATGGAAACACCATATATTTT. It is translated as CSAKTDGNTIYF.

The J gene is TRBJ1-2, the V gene TRBV7-9, with D perhaps TRBD1 (6 bases). The ends were cut back, 11 bases at V and 6 bases at J, with 22 bases in the middle. Germline lookup yields CDR1 SEHNR and CDR2 FQNEAQ (reference sequence). The CDR3 runs 14 residues. The CDR3 sequence is CAGLEGGSVDGYTF. CDR3 bases: TGTGCCGGACTGGAGGGGGGGTCCGTTGATGGCTACACCTTC.

This clonotype occurred a few times. The J gene is TRBJ1-2, the V gene TRBV6-1; D gene ambiguous. Germline CDR1 reads MNHNS; CDR2 reads SASEGT. This CDR3 region has 12 residues. V was cut by 7 bases and J by 2 bases, with 8 bases left in between. CDR3 protein: CASKAENYGYTF. For the CDR3, the DNA is TGTGCCAGCAAGGCCGAGAACTATGGCTACACCTTC.

Judged by abundance, this clonotype is medium-sized. This chain uses TRBV19 with TRBJ1-2, with 8 bases identical to TRBD1. The CDR3 is made up of 16 amino acids. In germline, CDR1 is LNHDA, CDR2 SQIVND (reference sequence). Trimming cost V 2 bases and J 2 bases; bases outside gene matches: 7. CDR3 in amino acids: CASSIQGARGNYGYTF. Written as DNA, the CDR3 is TGTGCCAGTAGTATACAGGGGGCGCGGGGGAACTATGGCTACACCTTC.

V gene TRBV10-3 combines with J gene TRBJ2-3, with D tentatively TRBD1 (8 bases). Trimming took 7 bases from V and 3 from J, leaving 17 bases between them. The CDR3 spans 15 residues. From germline, CDR1 is ENHRY and CDR2 SYGVKD. CDR3 DNA sequence: TGTGCCATCAAAGGACAGGGAGGGTCGACAGATACGCAGTATTTT. Translating it yields CAIKGQGGSTDTQYF.

This clonotype is termed medium-sized. The CDR3 protein is CSARDTGQGSSPLHF. DNA for the CDR3: TGCAGTGCTAGAGATACCGGACAGGGTAGTTCACCCCTCCACTTT. The chain is built from TRBV20-1 and TRBJ1-6; 8 bases are shared with TRBD1. Germline V lookup: CDR1 DFQATT, CDR2 SNEGSKA (reference sequence). This CDR3 is 15 amino acids long. V shed 0 bases and J 9 bases; nucleotides not matched to a gene: 7.

V and J are TRBV19 and TRBJ1-5; D unresolved. The CDR3 totals 12 residues. CDR1 and CDR2 from the germline V gene are LNHDA and SQIVND (reference sequence). With 5 bases removed from V and 3 bases from J, the gap between germline ends came to 5 bases. CDR3 protein: CASSQTNQPQHF. In DNA form, the CDR3 reads TGTGCCAGTAGTCAGACCAATCAGCCCCAGCATTTT.